This T cell receptor (beta chain) was captured in a study of radiation and T cells in renal cell carcinoma. Indicated time point: blood 4 weeks post-SBRT, at nephrectomy. As to treatment: 15 Gy SBRT to primary tumor, nephrectomy 4 weeks later. With respect to this clone: Other DNA sequences in the sample encode the same CDR3.

Clones were read by immunoSEQ multiplex PCR, and TCRdb kept only the in-frame ones, dropping some. The table lists roughly 170,000 clones, about 87% of them singletons. Sequenced material: blood, taken from a patient whose treatment included radiotherapy and nephrectomy. The sequence came from a woman aged 45-65 years with renal cell carcinoma.

The CDR3 here is CASSQGQGGYTF. The CDR3 region has the DNA TGTGCCAGCAGCCAAGGACAGGGCGGCTACACCTTC. The J gene is TRBJ1-2, the V gene TRBV7-9, with 8 bases that match TRBD1. Looked up from germline, CDR1 is SEHNR and CDR2 is FQNEAQ (reference sequence). With V trimmed by 5 bases and J by 8 bases, 4 bases remained unmatched. This CDR3 is 12 amino acids long.